Sequencing of this TCR beta chain was carried out in a study of blood T cell repertoires in COVID-19. Overall study context: Whether acute or convalescent, the COVID-19 samples came from the United States, Italy and Spain.

CDR1 is LNHDA, CDR2 SQIVND, per germline (reference sequence). Losses at the gene ends were 5 bases for V and 4 bases for J; bases not matched to a gene: 5. There are 14 residues in the CDR3. Original processing notes: Amplified reference gene primers provided the basis for estimating nucleated cell counts. The table came from immunoSEQ multiplex PCR; TCRdb's copy has only in-frame clones and leaves some out. D and trimming were read from the DNA, whereas the V and J calls and clone size are those reported in that table. The sample has 150,000 to 200,000 clones, around 87% seen once; the top ten hold roughly 3.6%.

The clonotype was recovered from a man younger than 35 with active or convalescent COVID-19. The sequenced material came from peripheral blood. The genes are TRBV19 and TRBJ2-3, with 8 bases fitting TRBD1. The CDR3 is CASSRGRGPDTQYF. As DNA, the CDR3 is TGTGCCAGTAGTCGCGGCAGGGGGCCAGATACGCAGTATTTT. Filled out from reference TRBV19 and TRBJ2-3, the complete variable domain reads DGGITQSPKYLFRKEGQNVTLSCEQNLNHDAMYWYRQDPGQGLRLIYYSQIVNDFQKGDIAEGYSVSREKKESFPLTVTSAQKNPTAFYLCASSRGRGPDTQYFGPGTRLTVL.